Listed below are T cell receptor beta chains from one sample, sequenced in a study of low-dose radiotherapy and immunotherapy resistance in tumors. TCRdb called the reads again in MiXCR, with one record for every CDR3 protein. This table holds 35,000 to 50,000 distinct CDR3 sequences, around 30% found once. The sequenced sample was PBMCs, obtained before treatment. The receptors were gathered from a male donor with gallbladder cancer. Each CDR3 is given with its conserved first and last residue. The D gene is left open where the match is weak. Rows may omit the clone size; those that give it use once, few, many or a size class.

v_gene,d_gene,abundance,j_gene,len,CDR3aa
TRBV28,TRBD2,.,TRBJ2-3,17,CASRNRGSGGRTDTQYF
TRBV28,.,.,TRBJ1-4,16,CASSLMSDQRSEKLFF
TRBV27,TRBD2,many,TRBJ2-1,15,CASSFGLAEPNEQFF
TRBV9,.,.,TRBJ1-4,15,CASSVGSTTNEKLFF
TRBV4-1,.,.,TRBJ2-1,13,CASSQDPYNEQFF
TRBV23-1,.,many,TRBJ2-7,15,CASSQEEFISYEQYF
TRBV29-1,TRBD1,once,TRBJ2-1,15,CSAQGAGRNYNEQFF
TRBV5-1,TRBD1,.,TRBJ1-4,16,CASSGGRQGGDEKLFF
TRBV5-1,.,many,TRBJ2-5,14,CASSLAEATETQYF
TRBV19,TRBD1,many,TRBJ1-1,16,CASIPQRGQGSTEAFF
TRBV5-1,TRBD1,.,TRBJ2-7,12,CASSSTGAEQYF
TRBV5-1,.,.,TRBJ2-1,15,CASSLDYNSYNEQFF
TRBV12-3/TRBV12-4,TRBD2,many,TRBJ2-3,15,CASSPPGGSTDTQYF
TRBV2,.,.,TRBJ2-7,14,CASSRPEAPYEQYF
TRBV29-1,.,many,TRBJ2-1,15,CSVEWIGARLNEQFF
TRBV4-2,.,medium-sized,TRBJ2-1,16,CASSQVFSANGGEQFF
TRBV5-1,TRBD1,many,TRBJ2-5,14,CASSFSGTEETQYF
TRBV29-1,TRBD2,.,TRBJ2-7,13,CSVAGLAGGEQYF
TRBV4-2,TRBD1,.,TRBJ2-1,12,CASSQYKDRVIF
TRBV7-2,.,.,TRBJ1-5,15,CASTPRAGADQPQHF
TRBV10-3,.,many,TRBJ2-3,19,CAISEPNPSQGGHTDTQYF
TRBV28,.,.,TRBJ1-5,12,CATTGGTQPQHF
TRBV6-1,TRBD1,.,TRBJ2-7,16,CASSPLRTGPPYEQYF
TRBV5-1,.,many,TRBJ2-3,14,CASSLYRSTDTQYF
TRBV29-1,.,few,TRBJ2-3,13,CSVEEWSEDTQYF
TRBV4-2,TRBD2,.,TRBJ2-1,16,CASSPGLAGAHNEQFF
TRBV7-2,TRBD2,many,TRBJ2-3,19,CASSYTRGGNLLSTDTQYF
TRBV29-1,.,many,TRBJ2-7,13,CSVVGRGGYEQYF
TRBV28,TRBD1,.,TRBJ2-3,16,CASSLRAGGFTDTQYF
TRBV6-2/TRBV6-3,.,.,TRBJ2-3,13,CASSQNPGDTQYF
TRBV29-1,TRBD1,.,TRBJ1-2,13,CSSGDRDNYGYTF
TRBV12-3/TRBV12-4,TRBD1,many,TRBJ1-4,15,CASSRDRGTNEKLFF
TRBV6-6,TRBD2,medium-sized,TRBJ2-3,16,CASSYSRLAAPDTQYF
TRBV14,TRBD1,many,TRBJ1-1,15,CASSHLGQGATEAFF
TRBV20-1,.,many,TRBJ1-6,15,CSARVPGQDNSPLHF
TRBV18,.,.,TRBJ2-7,14,CASSPGQLAGEQYF
TRBV5-3,.,.,TRBJ2-6,15,CASNNRDSGANVLTF
TRBV20-1,.,many,TRBJ2-5,14,CSATSTAAQETQYF
TRBV5-1,.,many,TRBJ2-3,14,CASSSNAATDTQYF
TRBV7-8,TRBD2,.,TRBJ2-5,14,CASSRGDWEETQYF
TRBV5-4,.,.,TRBJ2-7,14,CASSRQGGSHEQYF
TRBV5-1,TRBD1,.,TRBJ1-4,13,CASSIGQGEKLFF
TRBV19,.,few,TRBJ2-6,15,CASLDASSGANVLTF
TRBV10-3,TRBD2,many,TRBJ2-1,13,CAISGGGYNEQFF
TRBV28,TRBD2,.,TRBJ2-5,17,CASSPFGLAVKQETQYF
TRBV3-1,.,many,TRBJ2-3,14,CASSQWTVADTQYF
TRBV12-3/TRBV12-4,.,once,TRBJ1-4,14,CASSLVGHNEKLFF
TRBV5-1,TRBD1,many,TRBJ2-7,14,CASSEQGWGYEQYF
TRBV29-1,.,many,TRBJ1-3,12,CSVEGIRNTIYF
TRBV5-8,.,.,TRBJ1-1,12,CASSLVTTEAFF
TRBV5-4,TRBD1,medium-sized,TRBJ2-7,14,CASRRQGSLGEQYF
TRBV5-1,.,many,TRBJ2-5,16,CASGQNWAGAQETQYF
TRBV6-2/TRBV6-3,.,medium-sized,TRBJ1-2,14,CASSYSQGGYGYTF
TRBV4-2,TRBD1,many,TRBJ2-2,16,CASSQETGANTGELFF
TRBV7-2,.,few,TRBJ1-6,15,CASSLVPRAYSPLHF
TRBV19,TRBD1,.,TRBJ2-2,16,CASSPQGQGIPGELFF
TRBV7-9,.,many,TRBJ2-1,16,CASRPPGGLRLREQFF
TRBV6-2/TRBV6-3,.,.,TRBJ1-4,10,CASSTEKLFF
TRBV15,TRBD2,many,TRBJ2-5,16,CATSRGTSGVKETQYF
TRBV27,TRBD1,many,TRBJ1-1,14,CASSRTGKGTEAFF